The 22 T cell receptor beta chains below come from one sample, sequenced in a study of cytomegalovirus exposure and HLA in healthy donors. The PCR employed 60 Vbeta primers together with 13 Jbeta primers. The method was immunoSEQ multiplex PCR; TCRdb's version includes in-frame clones alone and lacks a portion of them. The sample records roughly 130,000 clones, approximately 72% being singletons. The sequencing sample was made of PBMCs. The receptor source for this set is a woman aged 55-75 years in good health and CMV-seronegative.

This chain links TRBV5-1 with TRBJ2-5; TRBD1 might be the D (6 bases). CDR1 and CDR2 from the germline V gene are SGHRS and YFSETQ. The CDR3 loop spans 14 amino acids. V shed 1 base and J shed 5 bases, with 12 bases lying between them. The CDR3 coding sequence is TGCGCCAGCAGCTTGAGGACAGTTTTCGAGACCCAGTACTTC. This translates into CASSLRTVFETQYF.

The gene calls are TRBV5-1 and TRBJ2-5, with D perhaps TRBD2 (5 bases). V was clipped by 0 bases and J by 2 bases, with 14 bases between them. Germline V gene data show CDR1 as SGHRS and CDR2 as YFSETQ. The CDR3 totals 16 residues. This chain's CDR3 is CASSLGLPSRQETQYF. The CDR3, as DNA: TGCGCCAGCAGCTTGGGGTTACCTAGCCGACAAGAGACCCAGTACTTC.

This rearrangement joins TRBV25-1 to TRBJ2-1; 9 bases map to TRBD2. V was pared by 4 bases and J by 9 bases, with 10 bases of the junction left unmatched. Germline CDR1 MGHDK, CDR2 SYGVNS. CDR3 length: 15 amino acids. In nucleotides, the CDR3 is TGTGCCAGCAGTGCTGTCCTAGCGGGGTCGGGTGAGCAGTTCTTC. Its translation is CASSAVLAGSGEQFF.

The chain recombines TRBV29-1 with TRBJ1-2, with no clear D. V lost 8 bases and J 4 bases, leaving 20 bases between the germline ends. From germline, CDR1 is SQVTM and CDR2 ANQGSEA. The CDR3 spans 14 residues. The CDR3: CSRAPRKEGYGYTF. The CDR3 coding sequence is TGCAGCCGGGCCCCCAGAAAGGAGGGCTATGGCTACACCTTC.

The chain combines TRBV7-2 with TRBJ2-7; a weak D match, TRBD2 (6 bases). V was pared by 1 base and J by 6 bases, with 10 bases between. The CDR3 length is 13 residues. Per germline, CDR1 SGHTA and CDR2 FQGNSA. The DNA of the CDR3 is TGTGCCAGCAGCTTAGTCGTGGGGGGCGAGCAGTACTTC. Amino acid sequence: CASSLVVGGEQYF.

The V call is TRBV6-6, the J call TRBJ2-3, with 15 positions matching TRBD2. Germline CDR1 MNHNY, CDR2 SVGAGI (reference sequence). This CDR3 has 15 residues. The trim removed 6 bases at V and 5 bases at J, leaving 3 bases unmatched. CDR3 sequence: CASSGTSGGLDTQYF. The CDR3 DNA sequence: TGTGCCAGCAGCGGGACTAGCGGGGGGTTAGATACGCAGTATTTT.

V usage is TRBV5-1 and J usage is TRBJ1-5; D is possibly TRBD1 (5 bases). V was trimmed by 0 bases and J by 5 bases, leaving 6 bases between them. Germline CDR1 and CDR2: SGHRS and YFSETQ. The length of the CDR3 is 13 residues. The DNA of the CDR3 is TGCGCCAGCAGCTTGGGGGGGGATCAGCCCCAGCATTTT. Translated: CASSLGGDQPQHF.

The chain couples TRBV5-1 to TRBJ2-2, with 10 positions matching TRBD2. The V and J ends lost 1 base and 4 bases, in that order; junction bases with no gene match: 1. CDR1 SGHRS and CDR2 YFSETQ come from the germline V gene. The CDR3 loop spans 15 amino acids. CDR3 sequence (DNA): TGCGCCAGCAGCTTGACTAGCGGGGTCACCGGGGAGCTGTTTTTT. It encodes CASSLTSGVTGELFF.

The gene calls are TRBV9 and TRBJ2-1, with TRBD2 matching 9 bases. Losses at the gene ends were 3 bases for V and 5 bases for J; bases not matched to a gene: 9. CDR1 is SGDLS, CDR2 YYNGEE, per germline. The CDR3 has 16 amino acids. The CDR3 nucleotides read TGTGCCAGCAGCGCTTTACAGCGGGGGGACAACAATGAGCAGTTCTTC. Translating gives CASSALQRGDNNEQFF.

The chain couples TRBV7-2 to TRBJ2-7; 10 bases agree with TRBD2. CDR1 SGHTA and CDR2 FQGNSA come from the germline V gene. Unmatched junction bases numbered 14, after V lost 1 base and J lost 2 bases. There are 19 residues in the CDR3. The CDR3 reads CASSLVGLAGAGSAYEQYF. As DNA, the CDR3 is TGTGCCAGCAGCTTAGTGGGGCTAGCGGGGGCGGGGTCCGCCTACGAGCAGTACTTC.

The chain recombines TRBV7-6 with TRBJ2-5; 9 nucleotides match TRBD2. The CDR3 covers 15 residues. J lost 4 bases, V lost 4 bases, and 7 bases had no gene match. Germline V lookup: CDR1 SGHVS, CDR2 FNYEAQ. Here the CDR3 DNA reads TGTGCCAGCAGCTATATAGCGGGAGCGGGAGAGACCCAGTACTTC. It codes for CASSYIAGAGETQYF.

J is TRBJ1-1 and V is TRBV28; 7 bases align to TRBD1. Germline assignment: CDR1 MDHEN and CDR2 SYDVKM. CDR3 length equals 15 residues. J was trimmed by 3 bases and V by 6 bases; bases with no gene match: 10. The CDR3 spells CASSTLTGWDTEAFF. CDR3 DNA: TGTGCCAGCAGCACATTGACAGGGTGGGACACTGAAGCTTTCTTT.

The chain carries TRBV21-1 and TRBJ1-1; the table calls TRBD1, which could not be checked here. TRBV21-1 is assigned pseudogene status. This CDR3 comprises 16 residues. The CDR3 DNA reads as TGTGCCAGCAGCAAAGTGCACAGGGGGCGATGGACTGAAGCTTTCTTT. Translating it yields CASSKVHRGRWTEAFF.

V and J are TRBV6-1 and TRBJ1-1; D perhaps matches TRBD1 (5 bases). Trimming shortened V by 3 bases and J by 4 bases, and 15 bases separated the two germline ends. The length of the CDR3 is 15 residues. Per the germline V gene, CDR1 is MNHNS and CDR2 is SASEGT. Here the CDR3 DNA reads TGTGCCAGCAGTGACAGACGGGGGGGACCCACTGAAGCTTTCTTT. Translated, it gives CASSDRRGGPTEAFF.

The rearrangement joins TRBV7-3 to TRBJ2-5, with 7 bases that match TRBD1. From germline, CDR1 is SGHTA and CDR2 FQGTGA. The CDR3 has 13 residues. With V trimmed by 6 bases and J by 5 bases, 6 bases remained unmatched. CDR3 DNA sequence: TGTGCCAGCAGGAGGGGGCCGGGTGAGACCCAGTACTTC. This sequence encodes CASRRGPGETQYF.

The chain joins TRBV10-3 to TRBJ1-3; the D is unclear. The CDR3 totals 12 residues. The ends were cut back, 10 bases at V and 8 bases at J, with 15 bases in the middle. From germline, CDR1 is ENHRY and CDR2 SYGVKD. In DNA, the CDR3 is TGTGCCAGCCAAGGCATAGGAGACACCATATATTTT. Translating gives CASQGIGDTIYF.

V and J are TRBV10-3 and TRBJ1-2; 9 bases fit TRBD1. CDR1 is ENHRY, CDR2 SYGVKD, per germline. This CDR3 spans 11 amino acids. V was clipped by 8 bases and J by 5 bases; unmatched bases: 0. CDR3 nucleotides: TGTGCCATCGGGACAGGGTATGGCTACACCTTC. Its protein product is CAIGTGYGYTF.

This chain connects TRBV18 to TRBJ1-1, with D possibly matching TRBD1 (6 bases). The CDR3 totals 13 residues. V shed 3 bases and J shed 3 bases, with 8 bases lying between them. In germline, CDR1 is KGHSH, CDR2 LQKENI. This chain's CDR3 is CASSPQGHTEAFF. Here the CDR3 DNA reads TGTGCCAGCTCACCGCAGGGGCACACTGAAGCTTTCTTT.

The chain combines TRBV11-2 with TRBJ2-1, with a tentative D call TRBD2 (6 bases). The CDR3 loop spans 14 amino acids. In germline, CDR1 is SGHAT, CDR2 FQNNGV. The V and J ends lost 4 bases and 10 bases respectively, with 17 bases between them. CDR3 sequence reads: CASSSAGTGWEQFF. The CDR3 bases are TGTGCCAGCAGCTCCGCCGGGACTGGCTGGGAGCAGTTCTTC.

The V call is TRBV5-1, the J call TRBJ2-1; D is possibly TRBD2 (7 bases). V was shortened by 0 bases and J by 7 bases, with 17 bases between the two germline ends. The germline gives CDR1 SGHRS, CDR2 YFSETQ. The CDR3 runs to 16 residues. CDR3 bases: TGCGCCAGCAGCTTGGCCGGGGGGCTAGCTAGGAATGAGCAGTTCTTC. Encoded protein: CASSLAGGLARNEQFF.

This chain connects TRBV5-1 to TRBJ1-1, with D tentatively TRBD1 (5 bases). CDR3 length: 18 amino acids. Trimming took 1 base from V and 0 from J, leaving 19 bases between them. Per the germline V gene, CDR1 is SGHRS and CDR2 is YFSETQ. The CDR3 is CASSLNQGGFMMNTEAFF. The CDR3 DNA reads as TGCGCCAGCAGCTTGAACCAGGGAGGGTTCATGATGAACACTGAAGCTTTCTTT.

The chain has TRBV4-3 and TRBJ2-2; TRBD2 aligns across 13 bases. CDR1 LGHNA and CDR2 YSLEER come from the germline V gene. The CDR3 spans 18 residues. J gave up 4 bases and V 0 bases, and 5 bases lay outside the gene matches. Here the CDR3 reads CASSQEPGLAGLTGELFF. CDR3 DNA sequence: TGCGCCAGCAGCCAAGAACCGGGACTAGCGGGACTCACCGGGGAGCTGTTTTTT.